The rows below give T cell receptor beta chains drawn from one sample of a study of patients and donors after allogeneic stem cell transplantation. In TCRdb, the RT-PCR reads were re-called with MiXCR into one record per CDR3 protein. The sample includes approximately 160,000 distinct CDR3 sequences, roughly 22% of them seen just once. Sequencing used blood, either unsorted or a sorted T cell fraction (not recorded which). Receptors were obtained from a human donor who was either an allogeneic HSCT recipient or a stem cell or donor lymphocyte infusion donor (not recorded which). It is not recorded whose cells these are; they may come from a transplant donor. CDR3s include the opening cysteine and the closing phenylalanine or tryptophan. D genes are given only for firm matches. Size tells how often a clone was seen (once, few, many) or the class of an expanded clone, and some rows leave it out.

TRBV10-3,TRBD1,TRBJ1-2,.,CAIRDPGQGWYGYTF,TGTGCCATCAGGGACCCGGGACAGGGGTGGTATGGCTACACCTTC
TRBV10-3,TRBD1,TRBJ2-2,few,CAISWDSRTGELFF,TGTGCCATCAGTTGGGACAGTAGGACCGGGGAGCTGTTTTTT
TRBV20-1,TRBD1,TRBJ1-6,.,CSAIPGQTNSPLHF,TGCAGTGCTATCCCGGGACAGACTAATTCACCCCTCCACTTT
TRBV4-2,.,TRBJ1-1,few,CASREDLNTEAFF,TGTGCCAGCCGGGAGGATTTGAACACTGAAGCTTTCTTT
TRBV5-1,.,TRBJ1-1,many,CASSWVGVNTEAFF,TGCGCCAGCAGCTGGGTCGGGGTGAACACTGAAGCTTTCTTT
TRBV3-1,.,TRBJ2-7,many,CASSQGLQESYEQYF,TGTGCCAGCAGCCAAGGACTACAAGAATCCTACGAGCAGTACTTC
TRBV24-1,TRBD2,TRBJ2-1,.,CATSDSGLAYYNEQFF,TGTGCCACCAGTGATTCAGGACTAGCGTACTACAATGAGCAGTTCTTC
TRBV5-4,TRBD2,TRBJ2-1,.,CASSYRLAGGRGFWCNEQFF,TGTGCCAGCAGCTATAGACTAGCGGGGGGCCGGGGGTTCTGGTGCAATGAGCAGTTCTTC
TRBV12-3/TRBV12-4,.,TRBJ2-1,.,CASDTSGGPDNEQFF,TGTGCCAGCGATACCTCAGGCGGTCCAGACAATGAGCAGTTCTTC
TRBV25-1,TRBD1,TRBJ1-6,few,CASTTWDRDNSPLHF,TGTGCCAGCACTACGTGGGACAGGGATAATTCACCCCTCCACTTT
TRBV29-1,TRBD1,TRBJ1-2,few,CSVPPLGGGFGGGYTF,TGCAGCGTTCCCCCCCTAGGAGGGGGCTTTGGGGGTGGCTACACCTTC
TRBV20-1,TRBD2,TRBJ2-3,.,CSARESRSIAGGVTQYF,TGCAGTGCTAGAGAGAGTCGGAGCATAGCGGGGGGTGTTACGCAGTATTTT
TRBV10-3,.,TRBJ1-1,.,CAISEVRTENTEAFF,TGTGCCATCAGTGAAGTAAGGACAGAGAACACTGAAGCTTTCTTT
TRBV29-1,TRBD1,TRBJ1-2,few,CSVTSPGGRGSYGYTF,TGCAGCGTCACAAGCCCCGGTGGCAGGGGGTCTTATGGCTACACCTTC
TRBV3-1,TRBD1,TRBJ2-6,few,CASSQDDRGYVLTF,TGTGCCAGCAGCCAGGACGACAGGGGTTACGTCCTGACTTTC
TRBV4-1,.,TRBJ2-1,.,CASSQVGWNEQFF,TGCGCCAGCAGCCAAGTAGGTTGGAATGAGCAGTTCTTC
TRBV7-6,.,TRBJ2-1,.,CASSFDRDGSYNEQFF,TGTGCCAGCAGCTTTGACCGCGATGGCTCCTACAATGAGCAGTTCTTC
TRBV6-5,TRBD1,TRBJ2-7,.,CASSYSAGGSYEQYF,TGTGCCAGCAGTTACTCGGCAGGGGGTAGTTACGAGCAGTACTTC
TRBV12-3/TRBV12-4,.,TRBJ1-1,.,CASLVFGRYAGIGTEAFF,TGTGCCAGCCTTGTTTTTGGGCGGTATGCAGGCATAGGCACTGAAGCTTTCTTT
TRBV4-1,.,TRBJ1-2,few,CASSQVIVVGDYGYTF,TGCGCCAGCAGCCAAGTAATAGTAGTAGGCGACTATGGCTACACCTTC
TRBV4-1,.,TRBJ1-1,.,CASSQAPLTGRNTEAFF,TGCGCCAGCAGCCAAGCGCCCCTTACGGGGAGGAACACTGAAGCTTTCTTT
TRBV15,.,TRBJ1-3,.,CATSPGLGNTIYF,TGTGCCACCAGCCCGGGACTCGGAAACACCATATATTTT
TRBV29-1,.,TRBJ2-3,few,CSVDPGFTDTQYF,TGCAGCGTTGATCCGGGGTTTACAGATACGCAGTATTTT
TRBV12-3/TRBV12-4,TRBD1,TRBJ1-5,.,CASRTGWDSNQPQHF,TGTGCCAGCAGGACAGGGTGGGATAGCAATCAGCCCCAGCATTTT
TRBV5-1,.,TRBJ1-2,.,CARSLFSRYGKHYGYTF,TGCGCCAGGAGCTTGTTCAGTCGTTACGGGAAACACTATGGCTACACCTTC
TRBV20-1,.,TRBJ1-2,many,CSARVYFSPDYGYTF,TGCAGTGCTAGAGTATATTTCAGCCCGGACTATGGCTACACCTTC
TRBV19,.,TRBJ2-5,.,CASSTPTAQETQYF,TGTGCCAGTAGTACCCCGACAGCTCAAGAGACCCAGTACTTC
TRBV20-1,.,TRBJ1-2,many,CSARVTNPDNYGYTF,TGCAGTGCTAGAGTTACGAACCCTGATAACTATGGCTACACCTTC
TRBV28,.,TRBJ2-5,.,CASTAGDQETQYF,TGTGCCAGCACGGCAGGGGACCAAGAGACCCAGTACTTC
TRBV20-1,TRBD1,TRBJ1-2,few,CSADVTGVYGYTF,TGCAGTGCCGACGTCACAGGGGTCTATGGCTACACCTTC
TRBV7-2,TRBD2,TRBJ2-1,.,CASSLILAGDNEQFF,TGTGCCAGCAGCTTAATTCTAGCGGGGGACAATGAGCAGTTCTTC
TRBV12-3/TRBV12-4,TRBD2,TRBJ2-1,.,CASRNGLEHNEQFF,TGTGCCAGCAGGAATGGACTAGAACACAATGAGCAGTTCTTC
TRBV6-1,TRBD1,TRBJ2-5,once,CASSEGRQGVFYPQETQYF,TGTGCCAGCAGTGAAGGCCGACAGGGGGTTTTTTATCCTCAAGAGACCCAGTACTTC
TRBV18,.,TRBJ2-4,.,CASSPRREAKNIQYF,TGTGCCAGCTCACCCCGACGCGAGGCCAAAAACATTCAGTACTTC
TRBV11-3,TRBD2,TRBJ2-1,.,CASSLGTSGMGSEQFF,TGTGCCAGCAGCTTAGGGACTAGCGGGATGGGGAGTGAGCAGTTCTTC
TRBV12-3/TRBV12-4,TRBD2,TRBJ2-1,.,CASSLEGLVYNEQFF,TGTGCCAGCAGTTTAGAGGGACTAGTTTACAATGAGCAGTTCTTC
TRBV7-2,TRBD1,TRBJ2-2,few,CASSADRGANTGELFF,TGTGCCAGCAGCGCTGACAGGGGGGCGAACACCGGGGAGCTGTTTTTT
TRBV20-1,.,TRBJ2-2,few,CSARRGRTGELFF,TGCAGTGCTAGAAGAGGGCGAACCGGGGAGCTGTTTTTT
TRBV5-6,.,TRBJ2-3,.,CASSYYRGNTQYF,TGTGCCAGCAGCTACTACCGGGGAAATACGCAGTATTTT
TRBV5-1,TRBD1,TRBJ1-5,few,CASSLAVMDLKQGNQPQHF,TGCGCCAGCAGCTTGGCCGTGATGGATTTAAAACAGGGGAATCAGCCCCAGCATTTT
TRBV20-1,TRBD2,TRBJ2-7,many,CSARAGLTTYEQYF,TGCAGTGCCCGGGCGGGACTAACTACATACGAGCAGTACTTC
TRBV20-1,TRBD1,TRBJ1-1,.,CSARTDRGLDTEAFF,TGCAGTGCTAGGACGGACAGGGGGTTGGACACTGAAGCTTTCTTT
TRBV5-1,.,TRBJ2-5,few,CASSLRRETQYF,TGCGCCAGCAGCTTAAGGCGAGAGACCCAGTACTTC
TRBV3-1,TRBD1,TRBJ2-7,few,CASSQDSGTGDYEQYF,TGTGCCAGCAGCCAAGATAGCGGGACAGGGGACTACGAGCAGTACTTC
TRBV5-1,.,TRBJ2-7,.,CASSPPIGAGYEQYF,TGCGCCAGCAGCCCCCCCATTGGGGCAGGCTACGAGCAGTACTTC
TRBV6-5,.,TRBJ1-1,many,CASSYPGRGNSEAFF,TGTGCCAGCAGTTACCCGGGACGGGGGAACTCTGAAGCTTTCTTT
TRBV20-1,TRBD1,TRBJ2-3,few,CSAKADRGSTDTQYF,TGCAGTGCTAAAGCGGACAGGGGGAGCACAGATACGCAGTATTTT
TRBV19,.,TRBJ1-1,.,CASSIILAVPAFF,TGTGCCAGTAGTATTATCCTGGCGGTACCAGCTTTCTTT
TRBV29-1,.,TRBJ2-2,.,CSVQNGELFF,TGCAGCGTCCAAAACGGGGAGCTGTTTTTT
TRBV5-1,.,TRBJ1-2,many,CASSEDSPTTSYGYTF,TGCGCCAGCAGCGAAGACAGCCCAACTACAAGCTATGGCTACACCTTC
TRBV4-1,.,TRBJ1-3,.,CASSQMTVSGNTIYF,TGCGCCAGCAGCCAGATGACAGTCTCTGGAAACACCATATATTTT